This T cell receptor beta chain was observed in a study of blood T cell repertoires in COVID-19. CDR3 length: 14 amino acids. Per germline, CDR1 SQVTM and CDR2 ANQGSEA. The J segment lost 3 bases and the V segment lost 6 bases, leaving 4 bases of the junction unmatched. Original methodology: Estimated nucleated cell counts came from reference gene primer amplification. Sequenced by immunoSEQ multiplex PCR; TCRdb stores in-frame clones only, minus some. D and trimming were read from the DNA, whereas the V and J calls and clone size are those reported in that table. The sample records 250,000 to 350,000 clones, around 88% being singletons.

The specimen was peripheral blood. This clonotype was obtained from a woman aged 25 to 39 who had recovered from COVID-19. This chain connects TRBV29-1 to TRBJ2-5, with TRBD2 identical over 13 bases. The chain's CDR3 is CSVGTSGAKETQYF. CDR3 DNA sequence: TGCAGCGTGGGGACTAGCGGGGCTAAAGAGACCCAGTACTTC.